What follows is one T cell receptor (beta chain) and its context. V shed 1 base and J shed 7 bases, with 20 bases lying between them. CDR1 and CDR2 (germline): MNHEY, SMNVEV (reference sequence). CDR3 length equals 17 residues. Original processing methods: Reference gene primer amplification gave nucleated cell count estimates. Method: immunoSEQ multiplex PCR; TCRdb's copy keeps in-frame clones and lacks some. That table gives V, J and clone size, and the DNA gave D and trimming. The repertoire holds approximately 230,000 clones, about nine tenths seen once, with around 6.6% in the top ten. This entry belongs to a study of blood T cell repertoires in COVID-19. Whole-study context: Some COVID-19 samples were acute and others convalescent; all came from the United States, Italy and Spain. Sources were T cells, B-cell-depleted T cells, or PBMCs; the material itself was cDNA or gDNA.

Patients in Seattle were enrolled during active infection, then followed longitudinally. The sample taken for sequencing was peripheral blood. The V gene is TRBV27, the J gene TRBJ2-4; D is possibly TRBD1 (6 bases). This sequence was found in a woman under 40 with COVID-19, enrolled during active disease. The DNA for the CDR3 is TGTGCCAGCAGTTTATATAGGCAGGGGAAGGGCAGGAACATTCAGTACTTC. This encodes CASSLYRQGKGRNIQYF.